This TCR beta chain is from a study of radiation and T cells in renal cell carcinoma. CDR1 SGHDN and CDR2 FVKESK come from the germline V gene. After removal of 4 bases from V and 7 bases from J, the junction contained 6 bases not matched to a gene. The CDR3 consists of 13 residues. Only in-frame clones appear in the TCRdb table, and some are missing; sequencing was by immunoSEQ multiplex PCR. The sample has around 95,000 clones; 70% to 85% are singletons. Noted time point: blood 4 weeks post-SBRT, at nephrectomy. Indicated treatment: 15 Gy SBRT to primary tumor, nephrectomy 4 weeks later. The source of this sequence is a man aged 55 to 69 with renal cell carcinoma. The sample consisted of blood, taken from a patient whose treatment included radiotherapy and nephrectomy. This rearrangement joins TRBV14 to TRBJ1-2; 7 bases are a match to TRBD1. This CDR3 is CASSRTGEPGYTF. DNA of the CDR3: TGTGCCAGCAGCCGAACAGGGGAACCTGGCTACACCTTC.